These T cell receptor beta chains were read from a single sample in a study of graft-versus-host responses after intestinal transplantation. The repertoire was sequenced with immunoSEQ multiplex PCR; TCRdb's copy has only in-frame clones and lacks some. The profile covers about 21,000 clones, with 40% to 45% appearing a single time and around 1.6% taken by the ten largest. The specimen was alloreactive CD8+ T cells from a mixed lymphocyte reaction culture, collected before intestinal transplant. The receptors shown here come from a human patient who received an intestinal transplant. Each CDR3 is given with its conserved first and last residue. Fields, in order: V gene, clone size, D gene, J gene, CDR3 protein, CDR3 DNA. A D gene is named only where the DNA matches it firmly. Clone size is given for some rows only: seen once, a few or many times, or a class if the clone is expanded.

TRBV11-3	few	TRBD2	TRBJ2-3	CASSAGLAGGADTQYF	TGTGCCAGCAGCGCCGGACTAGCGGGAGGGGCAGATACGCAGTATTTT
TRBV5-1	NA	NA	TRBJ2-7	CASSLGGLSIVYEQYF	TGCGCCAGCAGCTTGGGTGGCCTATCCATCGTATACGAGCAGTACTTC
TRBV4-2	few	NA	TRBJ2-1	CASSQGGYEQFF	TGTGCCAGCAGCCAAGGTGGATATGAGCAGTTCTTC
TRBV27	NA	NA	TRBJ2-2	CASTGAPNTGELFF	TGTGCCAGCACCGGGGCCCCGAACACCGGGGAGCTGTTTTTT
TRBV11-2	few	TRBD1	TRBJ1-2	CASSSFQGAGGYTF	TGTGCCAGCAGCTCCTTTCAGGGGGCGGGGGGCTACACCTTC
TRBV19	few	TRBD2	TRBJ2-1	CASSMLRTSGYNEQFF	TGTGCCAGTAGTATGCTAAGGACTAGCGGTTACAATGAGCAGTTCTTC
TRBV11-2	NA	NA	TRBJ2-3	CASSLDFSTDTQYF	TGTGCCAGCAGCTTAGATTTTAGCACAGATACGCAGTATTTT
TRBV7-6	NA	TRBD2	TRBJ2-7	CASSLEGAASGFYEQYF	TGTGCCAGCAGCTTAGAAGGGGCCGCTAGCGGGTTCTACGAGCAGTACTTC
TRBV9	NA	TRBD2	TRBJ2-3	CASSARLAGGPRDTQYF	TGTGCCAGCAGCGCCCGACTAGCGGGAGGGCCTAGAGATACGCAGTATTTT
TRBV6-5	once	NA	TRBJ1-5	CASRRHPNQPQHF	TGTGCCAGCAGGCGACATCCAAATCAGCCCCAGCATTTT
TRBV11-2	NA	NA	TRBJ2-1	CASSPPVRRSSYNEQFF	TGTGCCAGCAGCCCCCCAGTCAGGAGAAGCTCCTACAATGAGCAGTTCTTC
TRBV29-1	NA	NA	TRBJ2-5	CSVESQEETQYF	TGCAGCGTTGAATCCCAGGAAGAGACCCAGTACTTC
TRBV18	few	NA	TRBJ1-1	CASSPPGRTEAFF	TGTGCCAGCTCACCACCCGGGAGGACTGAAGCTTTCTTT
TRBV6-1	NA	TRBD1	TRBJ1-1	CASSRTGEAEAFF	TGTGCCAGCAGTCGGACAGGGGAGGCTGAAGCTTTCTTT
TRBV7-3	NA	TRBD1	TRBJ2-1	CASSLQGVAEQFF	TGTGCCAGCAGCTTACAGGGGGTCGCTGAGCAGTTCTTC
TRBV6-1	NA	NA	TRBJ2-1	CASSVREQFF	TGTGCCAGCAGTGTAAGAGAGCAGTTCTTC
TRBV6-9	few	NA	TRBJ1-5	CASSYMQNQPQHF	TGTGCCAGCAGTTACATGCAGAACCAGCCCCAGCATTTT
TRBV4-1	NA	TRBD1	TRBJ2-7	CASSQDHRGEQYF	TGCGCCAGCAGCCAAGATCACAGGGGAGAGCAGTACTTC
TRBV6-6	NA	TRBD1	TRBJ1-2	CASKGQGASNYGYTF	TGTGCCAGCAAGGGACAGGGGGCCTCTAACTATGGCTACACCTTC
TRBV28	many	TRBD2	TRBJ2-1	CASRTSGYNEQFF	TGTGCCAGCAGGACTAGCGGGTACAATGAGCAGTTCTTC
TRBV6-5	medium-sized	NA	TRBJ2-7	CASSYTGTRPYEQYF	TGTGCCAGCAGTTACACCGGGACACGACCCTACGAGCAGTACTTC
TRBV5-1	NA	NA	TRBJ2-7	CASSGYSLGGHSYEQYF	TGCGCCAGCAGCGGCTACTCCTTGGGGGGCCACTCCTACGAGCAGTACTTC
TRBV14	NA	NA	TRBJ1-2	CASSPHGGGGYTF	TGTGCCAGCAGCCCCCATGGGGGCGGTGGCTACACCTTC
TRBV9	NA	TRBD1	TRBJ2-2	CASSRGQGNTGELFF	TGTGCCAGCAGCAGAGGACAGGGGAACACCGGGGAGCTGTTTTTT
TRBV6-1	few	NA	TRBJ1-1	CAISESVGKGKSEAFF	TGTGCCATCAGTGAGTCGGTCGGCAAAGGCAAATCGGAAGCTTTCTTT
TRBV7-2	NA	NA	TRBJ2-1	CASSLVPASKFF	TGTGCCAGCAGCTTAGTTCCGGCTAGTAAGTTCTTC
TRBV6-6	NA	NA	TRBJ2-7	CASSREYEQYF	TGTGCCAGCAGTCGCGAGTACGAGCAGTACTTC
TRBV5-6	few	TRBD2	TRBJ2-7	CASSLEGTSGSYEQYF	TGTGCCAGCAGCTTGGAGGGGACTAGCGGGAGTTACGAGCAGTACTTC
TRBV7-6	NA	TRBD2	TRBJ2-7	CASSLTAGLAGVNEQYF	TGTGCCAGCAGCTTGACTGCGGGACTAGCGGGAGTAAACGAGCAGTACTTC
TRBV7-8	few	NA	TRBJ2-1	CASSSRDSSYNEQFF	TGTGCCAGCAGCTCCCGGGACTCCTCCTACAATGAGCAGTTCTTC
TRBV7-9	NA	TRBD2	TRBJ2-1	CASSLAHGGRNYNEQFF	TGTGCCAGCAGCTTAGCACACGGGGGGAGAAACTACAATGAGCAGTTCTTC
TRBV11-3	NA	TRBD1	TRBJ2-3	CASSLGGQGSTDTQYF	TGTGCCAGCAGCTTAGGGGGACAGGGGAGCACAGATACGCAGTATTTT
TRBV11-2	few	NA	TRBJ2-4	CASSLQGRVEELAKNIQYF	TGTGCCAGCAGCTTACAGGGCAGGGTGGAGGAATTAGCCAAAAACATTCAGTACTTC
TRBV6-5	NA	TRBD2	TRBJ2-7	CASSYSSGSYEQYF	TGTGCCAGCAGTTACTCTAGCGGGAGTTACGAGCAGTACTTC